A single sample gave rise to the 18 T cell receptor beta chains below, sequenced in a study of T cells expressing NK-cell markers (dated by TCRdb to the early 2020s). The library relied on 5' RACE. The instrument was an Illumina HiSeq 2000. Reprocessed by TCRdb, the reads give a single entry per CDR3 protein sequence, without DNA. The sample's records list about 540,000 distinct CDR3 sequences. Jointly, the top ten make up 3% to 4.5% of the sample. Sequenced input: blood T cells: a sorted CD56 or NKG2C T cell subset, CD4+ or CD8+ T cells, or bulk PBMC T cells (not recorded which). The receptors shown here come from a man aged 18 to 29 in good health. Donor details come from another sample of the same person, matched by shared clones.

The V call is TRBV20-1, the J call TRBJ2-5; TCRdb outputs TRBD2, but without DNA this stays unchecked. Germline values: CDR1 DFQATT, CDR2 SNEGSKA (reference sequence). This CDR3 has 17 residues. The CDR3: CSARVLATTSGKETQYF.

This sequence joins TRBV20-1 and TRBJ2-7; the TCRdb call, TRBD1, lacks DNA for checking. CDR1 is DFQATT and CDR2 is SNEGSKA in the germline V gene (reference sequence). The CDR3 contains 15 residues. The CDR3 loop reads CSASNSGGNSYEQYF.

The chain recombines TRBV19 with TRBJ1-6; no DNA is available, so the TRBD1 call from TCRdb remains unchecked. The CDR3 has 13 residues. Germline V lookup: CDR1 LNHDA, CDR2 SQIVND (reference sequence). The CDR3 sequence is CASSRGGNSPLHF.

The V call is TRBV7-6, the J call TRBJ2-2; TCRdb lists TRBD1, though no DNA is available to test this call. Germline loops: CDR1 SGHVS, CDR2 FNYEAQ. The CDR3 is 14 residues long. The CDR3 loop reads CASSLDPFTGELFF.

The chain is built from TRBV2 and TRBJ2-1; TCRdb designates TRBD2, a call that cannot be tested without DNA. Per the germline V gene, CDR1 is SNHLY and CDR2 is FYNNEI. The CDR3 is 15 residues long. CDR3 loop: CASSEGTSRINEQFF.

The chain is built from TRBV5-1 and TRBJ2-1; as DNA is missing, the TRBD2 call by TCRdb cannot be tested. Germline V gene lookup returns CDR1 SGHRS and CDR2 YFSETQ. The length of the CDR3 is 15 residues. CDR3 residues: CASSLAGLVGHEQFF.

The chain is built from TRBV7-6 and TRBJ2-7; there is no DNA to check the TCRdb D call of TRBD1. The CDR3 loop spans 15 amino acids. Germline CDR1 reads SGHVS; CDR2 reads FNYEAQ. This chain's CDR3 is CASSTWTGKSYEQYF.

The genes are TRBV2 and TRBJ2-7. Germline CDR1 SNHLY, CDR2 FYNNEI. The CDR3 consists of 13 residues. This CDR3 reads CASSELQSYEQYF.

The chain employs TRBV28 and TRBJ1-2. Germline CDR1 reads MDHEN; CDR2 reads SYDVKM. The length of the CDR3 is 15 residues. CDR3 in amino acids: CASSYTRDGRYGYTF.

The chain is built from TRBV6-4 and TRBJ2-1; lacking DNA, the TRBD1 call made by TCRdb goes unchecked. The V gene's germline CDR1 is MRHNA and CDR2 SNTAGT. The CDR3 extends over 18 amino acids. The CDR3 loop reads CASSVYLVSGGADNEQFF.

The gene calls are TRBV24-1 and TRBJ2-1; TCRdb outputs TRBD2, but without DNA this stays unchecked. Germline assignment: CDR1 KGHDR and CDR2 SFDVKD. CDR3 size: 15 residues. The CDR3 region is CATSETTSTFNEQFF.

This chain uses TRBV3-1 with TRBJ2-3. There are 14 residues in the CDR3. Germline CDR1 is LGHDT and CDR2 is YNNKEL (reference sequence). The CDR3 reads CASSQGARTDTQYF.

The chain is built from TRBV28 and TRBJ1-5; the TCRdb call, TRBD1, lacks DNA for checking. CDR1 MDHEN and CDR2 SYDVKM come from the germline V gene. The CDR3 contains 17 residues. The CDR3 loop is CASSWDLPDRDNQPQHF.

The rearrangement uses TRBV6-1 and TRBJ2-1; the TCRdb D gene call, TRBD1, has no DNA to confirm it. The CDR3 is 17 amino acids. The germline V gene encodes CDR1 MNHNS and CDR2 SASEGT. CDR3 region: CASSPGPAVSSYNEQFF.

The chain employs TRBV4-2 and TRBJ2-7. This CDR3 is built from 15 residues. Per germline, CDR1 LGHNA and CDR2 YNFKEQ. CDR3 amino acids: CASSQDLRDTYEQYF.

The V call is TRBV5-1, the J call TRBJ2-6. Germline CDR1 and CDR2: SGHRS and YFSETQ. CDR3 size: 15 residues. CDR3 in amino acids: CASSWGNSGANVLTF.

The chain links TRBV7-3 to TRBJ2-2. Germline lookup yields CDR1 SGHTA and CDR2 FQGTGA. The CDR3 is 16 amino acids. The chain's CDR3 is CASSLSTNANTGELFF.

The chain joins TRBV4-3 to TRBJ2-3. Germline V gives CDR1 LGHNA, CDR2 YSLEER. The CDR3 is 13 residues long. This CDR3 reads CASSQDPTDTQYF.